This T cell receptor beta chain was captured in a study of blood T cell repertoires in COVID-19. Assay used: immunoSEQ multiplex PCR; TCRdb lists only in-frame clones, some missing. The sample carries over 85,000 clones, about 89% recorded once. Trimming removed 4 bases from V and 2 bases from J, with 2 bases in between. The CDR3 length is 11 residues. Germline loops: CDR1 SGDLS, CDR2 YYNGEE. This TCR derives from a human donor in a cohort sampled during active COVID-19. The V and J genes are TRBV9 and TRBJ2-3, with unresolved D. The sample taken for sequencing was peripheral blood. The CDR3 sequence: CASSLTDTQYF. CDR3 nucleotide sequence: TGTGCCAGCAGCCTCACAGATACGCAGTATTTT. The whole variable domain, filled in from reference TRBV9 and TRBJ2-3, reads DSGVTQTPKHLITATGQRVTLRCSPRSGDLSVYWYQQSLDQGLQFLIQYYNGEERAKGNILERFSAQQFPDLHSELNLSSLELGDSALYFCASSLTDTQYFGPGTRLTVL.